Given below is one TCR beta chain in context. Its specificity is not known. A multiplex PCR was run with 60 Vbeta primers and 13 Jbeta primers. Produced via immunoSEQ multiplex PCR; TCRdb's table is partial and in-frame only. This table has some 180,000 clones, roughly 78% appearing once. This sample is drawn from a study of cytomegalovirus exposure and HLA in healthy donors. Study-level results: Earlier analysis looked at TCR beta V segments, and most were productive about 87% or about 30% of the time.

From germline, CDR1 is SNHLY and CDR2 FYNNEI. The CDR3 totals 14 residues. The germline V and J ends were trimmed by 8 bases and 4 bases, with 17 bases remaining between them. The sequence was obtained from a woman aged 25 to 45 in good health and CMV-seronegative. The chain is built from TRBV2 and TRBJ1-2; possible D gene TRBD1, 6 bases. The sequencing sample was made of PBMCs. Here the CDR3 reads CASWGLQGFYGYTF. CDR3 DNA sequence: TGTGCCAGCTGGGGCCTACAGGGATTCTATGGCTACACCTTC.